This section outlines one T cell receptor (beta chain) sequence together with its context. No antigen is known for it. Indicated treatment: approximately 10-day PBMC culture with coronavirus spike peptide pools or control peptides (ViraFEST assay). Trimming at V came to 4 bases and at J to 2 bases, leaving 4 bases not matched to a gene. Germline V gene lookup returns CDR1 WSHSY and CDR2 SAAADI. The CDR3 sequence is 14 residues long. The Oncomine TCR Beta short-read assay was what sequenced the DNA obtained from cultured CD4+ T cells. Using its own MiXCR run on the PCR reads, TCRdb lists one record per CDR3 protein. This table has about 13,000 distinct CDR3 sequences, 25% to 30% appearing once. The data derive from a study of vaccination and CD4 T cells after COVID-19. Study details: With a range of 35 to 161, the median interval from diagnosis to drawing post-COVID samples was roughly 110 days. Study-wide results and limits: A comparatively limited set of convalescent patients was examined, with no early post-infection timepoints.

Sample: CD4+ T cells from blood, cultured in vitro, taken before SARS-CoV-2 vaccination. This TCR derives from a human donor who received a COVID-19 vaccine. J is TRBJ2-7 and V is TRBV10-2, with TRBD2 identical over 8 bases. The CDR3 nucleotides read TGCGCCAGCAGTGTACGGGGGGGGCCCTACGAGCAGTACTTC. Translated, it gives CASSVRGGPYEQYF.